This T cell receptor beta chain appears in the sequencing data of a study of blood T cell repertoires in COVID-19. In the original analysis: Amplification from reference gene primers served as the basis for estimated nucleated cell counts. Here immunoSEQ multiplex PCR was the method, and the copy in TCRdb shows in-frame clones only, minus some. V, J and clone size are those of that table, while D and trimming were read from the DNA. The sample contains 250,000 or so clones, 70% to 90% of which appear only once. V was pared by 1 base and J by 7 bases, with 4 bases of the junction left unmatched. CDR3 size: 14 residues. CDR1 and CDR2 from the germline V gene are MGHDK and SYGVNS.

The source is a man younger than 45 with active or convalescent COVID-19. This chain uses TRBV25-1 with TRBJ2-7, with TRBD2 matching 10 bases. The sequenced sample consisted of peripheral blood. In DNA, the CDR3 is TGTGCCAGCAGTGAATTGGAACTAGCGGGAGAGCAGTACTTC. Its translation is CASSELELAGEQYF.